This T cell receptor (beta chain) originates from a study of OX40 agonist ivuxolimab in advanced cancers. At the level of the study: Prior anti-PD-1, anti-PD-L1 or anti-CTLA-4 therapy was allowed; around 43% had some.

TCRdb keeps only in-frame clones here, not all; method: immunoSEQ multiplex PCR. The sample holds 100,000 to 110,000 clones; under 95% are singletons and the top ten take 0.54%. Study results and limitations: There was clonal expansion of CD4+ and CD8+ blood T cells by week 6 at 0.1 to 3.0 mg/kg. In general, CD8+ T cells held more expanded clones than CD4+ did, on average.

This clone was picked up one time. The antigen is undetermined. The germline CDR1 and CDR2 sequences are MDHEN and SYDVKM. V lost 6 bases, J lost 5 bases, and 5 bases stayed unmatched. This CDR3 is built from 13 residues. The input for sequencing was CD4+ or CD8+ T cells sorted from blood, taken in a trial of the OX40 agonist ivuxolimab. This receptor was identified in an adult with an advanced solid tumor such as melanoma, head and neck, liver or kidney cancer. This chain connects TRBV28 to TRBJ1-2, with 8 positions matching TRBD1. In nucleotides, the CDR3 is TGTGCCAGCAGCCGGACAGGGCAGTATGGCTACACCTTC. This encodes CASSRTGQYGYTF.